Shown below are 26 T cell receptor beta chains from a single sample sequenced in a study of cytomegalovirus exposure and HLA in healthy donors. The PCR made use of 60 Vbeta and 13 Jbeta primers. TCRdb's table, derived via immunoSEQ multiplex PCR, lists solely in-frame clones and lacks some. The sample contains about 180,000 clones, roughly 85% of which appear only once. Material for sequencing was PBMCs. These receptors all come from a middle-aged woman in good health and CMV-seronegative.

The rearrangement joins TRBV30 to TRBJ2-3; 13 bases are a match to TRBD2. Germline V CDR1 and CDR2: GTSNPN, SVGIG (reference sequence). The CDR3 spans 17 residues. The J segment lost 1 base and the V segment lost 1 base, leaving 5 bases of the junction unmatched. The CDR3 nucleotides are TGTGCCTGGAGTGGAACTAGCGGGGGGGGTGGCACAGATACGCAGTATTTT. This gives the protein CAWSGTSGGGGTDTQYF.

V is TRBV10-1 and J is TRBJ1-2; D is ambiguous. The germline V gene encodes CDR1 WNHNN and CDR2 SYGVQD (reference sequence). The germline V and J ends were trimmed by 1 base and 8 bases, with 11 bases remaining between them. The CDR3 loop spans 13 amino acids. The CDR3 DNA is TGCGCCAGCAGTGAGTTGCCATCGGTCGGCTACACCTTC. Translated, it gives CASSELPSVGYTF.

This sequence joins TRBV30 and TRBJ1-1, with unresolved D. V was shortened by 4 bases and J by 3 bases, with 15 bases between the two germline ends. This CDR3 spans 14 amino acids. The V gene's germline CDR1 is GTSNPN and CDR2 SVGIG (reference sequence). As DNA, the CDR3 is TGTGCCTGGAAGTCAGGAGGAGGGTACACTGAAGCTTTCTTT. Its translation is CAWKSGGGYTEAFF.

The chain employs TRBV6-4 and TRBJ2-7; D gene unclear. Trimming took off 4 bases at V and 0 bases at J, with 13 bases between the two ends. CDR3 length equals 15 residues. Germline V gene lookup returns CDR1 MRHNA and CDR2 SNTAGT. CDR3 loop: CASSASARFSYEQYF. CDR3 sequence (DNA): TGTGCCAGCAGTGCCAGCGCACGATTCTCCTACGAGCAGTACTTC.

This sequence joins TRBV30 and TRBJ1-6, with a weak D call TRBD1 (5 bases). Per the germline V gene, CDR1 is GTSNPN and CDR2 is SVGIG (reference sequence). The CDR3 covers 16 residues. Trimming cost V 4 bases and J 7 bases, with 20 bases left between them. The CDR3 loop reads CAWTLGGGTGNSPLHF. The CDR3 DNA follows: TGTGCCTGGACCTTGGGGGGGGGTACGGGGAATTCACCCCTCCACTTT.

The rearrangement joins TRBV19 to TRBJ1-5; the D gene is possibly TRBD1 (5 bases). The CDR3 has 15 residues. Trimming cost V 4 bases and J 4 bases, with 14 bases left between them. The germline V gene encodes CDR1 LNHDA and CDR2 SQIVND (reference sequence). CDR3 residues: CASSTVGEGNQPQHF. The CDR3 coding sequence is TGTGCCAGTAGTACCGTGGGGGAGGGGAATCAGCCCCAGCATTTT.

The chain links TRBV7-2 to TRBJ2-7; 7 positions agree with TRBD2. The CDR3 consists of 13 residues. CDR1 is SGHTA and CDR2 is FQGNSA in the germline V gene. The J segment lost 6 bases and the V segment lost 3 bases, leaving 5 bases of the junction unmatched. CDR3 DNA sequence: TGTGCCAGCAGCTTGGCGGGAGAAGGCGAGCAGTACTTC. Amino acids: CASSLAGEGEQYF.

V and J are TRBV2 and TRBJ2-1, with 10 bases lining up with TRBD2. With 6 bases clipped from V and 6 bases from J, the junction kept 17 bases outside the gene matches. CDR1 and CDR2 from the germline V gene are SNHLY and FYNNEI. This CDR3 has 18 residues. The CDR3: CASSPTFVGSGGANEQFF. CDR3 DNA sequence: TGTGCCAGCAGCCCCACCTTTGTGGGGAGCGGGGGGGCCAATGAGCAGTTCTTC.

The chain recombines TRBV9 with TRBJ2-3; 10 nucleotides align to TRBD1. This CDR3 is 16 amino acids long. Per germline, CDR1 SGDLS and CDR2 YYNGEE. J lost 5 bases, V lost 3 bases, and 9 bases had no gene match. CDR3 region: CASSGPQTGGRDTQYF. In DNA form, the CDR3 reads TGTGCCAGCAGCGGTCCACAGACAGGGGGCAGAGATACGCAGTATTTT.

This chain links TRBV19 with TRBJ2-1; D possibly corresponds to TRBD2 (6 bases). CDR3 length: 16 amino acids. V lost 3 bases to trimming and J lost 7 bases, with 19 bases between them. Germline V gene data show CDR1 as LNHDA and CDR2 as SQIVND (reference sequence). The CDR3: CASSILAGTGVNEQFF. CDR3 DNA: TGTGCCAGTAGTATCCTGGCGGGGACGGGAGTTAATGAGCAGTTCTTC.

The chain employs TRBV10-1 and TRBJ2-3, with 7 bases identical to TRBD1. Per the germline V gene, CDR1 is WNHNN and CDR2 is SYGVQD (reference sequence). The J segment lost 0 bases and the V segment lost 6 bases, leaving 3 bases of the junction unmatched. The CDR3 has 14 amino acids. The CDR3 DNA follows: TGCGCCAGCAGCACCAGGGGGAGCACAGATACGCAGTATTTT. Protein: CASSTRGSTDTQYF.

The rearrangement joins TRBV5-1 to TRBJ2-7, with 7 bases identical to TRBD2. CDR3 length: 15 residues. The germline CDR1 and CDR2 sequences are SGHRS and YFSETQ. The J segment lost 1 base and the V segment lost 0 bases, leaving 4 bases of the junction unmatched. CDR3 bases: TGCGCCAGCAGCTTGGCCCCGGGACTATCCTACGAGCAGTACTTC. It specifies CASSLAPGLSYEQYF.

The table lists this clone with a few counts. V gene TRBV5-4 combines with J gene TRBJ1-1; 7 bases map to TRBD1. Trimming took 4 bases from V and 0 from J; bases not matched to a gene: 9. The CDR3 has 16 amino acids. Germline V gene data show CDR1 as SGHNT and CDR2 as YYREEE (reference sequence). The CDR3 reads CASSKGANRLNTEAFF. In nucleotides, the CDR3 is TGTGCCAGCAGCAAGGGGGCGAACAGGCTGAACACTGAAGCTTTCTTT.

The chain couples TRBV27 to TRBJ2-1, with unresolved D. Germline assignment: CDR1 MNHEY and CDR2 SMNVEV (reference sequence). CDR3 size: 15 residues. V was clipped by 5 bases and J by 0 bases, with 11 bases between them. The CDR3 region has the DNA TGTGCCAGCAGTAGAAGCTGGAGCTCCTACAATGAGCAGTTCTTC. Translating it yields CASSRSWSSYNEQFF.

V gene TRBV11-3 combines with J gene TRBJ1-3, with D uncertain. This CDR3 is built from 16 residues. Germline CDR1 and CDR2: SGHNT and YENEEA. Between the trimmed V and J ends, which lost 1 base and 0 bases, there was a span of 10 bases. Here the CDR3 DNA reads TGTGCCAGCAGCTTAGGCCCCAGTCGCTCTGGAAACACCATATATTTT. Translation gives CASSLGPSRSGNTIYF. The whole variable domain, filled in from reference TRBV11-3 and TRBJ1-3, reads EAGVVQSPRYKIIEKKQPVAFWCNPISGHNTLYWYLQNLGQGPELLIRYENEEAVDDSQLPKDRFSAERLKGVDSTLKIQPAELGDSAVYLCASSLGPSRSGNTIYFGEGSWLTVV.

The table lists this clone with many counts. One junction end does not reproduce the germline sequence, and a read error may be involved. CDR3 sequence: CASNYPTGTYGYTF. DNA for the CDR3: TGTGCCAGCAATTACCCCACAGGGACCTATGGCTACACCTTC. The chain links TRBV6-5 to TRBJ1-2; a weak D match, TRBD1 (6 bases). The CDR3 covers 14 residues. CDR1 and CDR2 from the germline V gene are MNHEY and SVGAGI.

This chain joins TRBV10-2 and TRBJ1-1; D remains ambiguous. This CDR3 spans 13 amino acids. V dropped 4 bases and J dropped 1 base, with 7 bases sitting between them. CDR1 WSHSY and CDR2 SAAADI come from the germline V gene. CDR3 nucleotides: TGCGCCAGCAGTGTGAATAGGAACACTGAAGCTTTCTTT. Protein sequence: CASSVNRNTEAFF.

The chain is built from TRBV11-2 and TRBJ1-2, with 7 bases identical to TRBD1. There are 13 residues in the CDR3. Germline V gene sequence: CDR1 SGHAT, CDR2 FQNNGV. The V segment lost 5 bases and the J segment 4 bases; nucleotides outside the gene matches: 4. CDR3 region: CASSPTGVYGYTF. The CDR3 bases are TGTGCCAGCAGCCCTACAGGGGTCTATGGCTACACCTTC.

This chain's CDR3 is CASSLGQSNTEAFF. The CDR3 nucleotides read TGTGCCAGCAGCTTAGGACAGAGTAACACTGAAGCTTTCTTT. The chain uses TRBV5-6 and TRBJ1-1; weak D call: TRBD1 (6 bases). V lost 2 bases, J lost 2 bases, and 10 bases lay in between. The CDR3 is made up of 14 amino acids. Germline CDR1 SGHDT, CDR2 YYEEEE.

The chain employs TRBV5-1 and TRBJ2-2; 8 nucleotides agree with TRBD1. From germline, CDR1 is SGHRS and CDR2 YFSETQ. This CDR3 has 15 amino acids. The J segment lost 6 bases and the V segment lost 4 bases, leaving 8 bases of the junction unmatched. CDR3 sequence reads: CASSLGQGRAGELFF. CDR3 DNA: TGCGCCAGCAGCCTTGGACAGGGTCGGGCCGGGGAGCTGTTTTTT.

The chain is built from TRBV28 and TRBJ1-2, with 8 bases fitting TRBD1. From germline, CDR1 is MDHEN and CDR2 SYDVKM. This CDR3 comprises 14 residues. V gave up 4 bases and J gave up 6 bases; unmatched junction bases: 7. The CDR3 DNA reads TGTGCCAGCAGTTCAAACAGGGGGTTGAATGGCTACACCTTC. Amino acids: CASSSNRGLNGYTF.

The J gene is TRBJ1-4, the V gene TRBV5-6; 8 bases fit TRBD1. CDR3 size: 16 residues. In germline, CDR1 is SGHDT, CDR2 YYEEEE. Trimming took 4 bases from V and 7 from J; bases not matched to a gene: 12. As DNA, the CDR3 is TGTGCCAGCAGCCACCCCTCGGACAGGGCAGGTGAAAAACTGTTTTTT. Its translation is CASSHPSDRAGEKLFF.

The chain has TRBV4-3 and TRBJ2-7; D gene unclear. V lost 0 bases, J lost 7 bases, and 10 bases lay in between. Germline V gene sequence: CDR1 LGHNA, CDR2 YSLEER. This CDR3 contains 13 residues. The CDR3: CASSQDLSYEQYF. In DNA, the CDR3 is TGCGCCAGCAGCCAAGATCTGAGTTATGAGCAGTACTTC.

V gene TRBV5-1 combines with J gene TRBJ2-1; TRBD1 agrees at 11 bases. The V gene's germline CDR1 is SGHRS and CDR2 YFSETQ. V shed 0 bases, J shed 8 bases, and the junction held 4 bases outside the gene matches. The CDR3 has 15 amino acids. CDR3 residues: CASSLGTGGFHEQFF. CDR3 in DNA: TGCGCCAGCAGCTTGGGGACAGGGGGCTTCCATGAGCAGTTCTTC.

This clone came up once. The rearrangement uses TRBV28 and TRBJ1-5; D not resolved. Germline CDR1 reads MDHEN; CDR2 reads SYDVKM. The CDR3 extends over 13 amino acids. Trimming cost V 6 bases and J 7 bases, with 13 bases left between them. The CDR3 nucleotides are TGTGCCAGCAGGCCGGGAGCTATACAGCCCCAGCATTTT. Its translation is CASRPGAIQPQHF.

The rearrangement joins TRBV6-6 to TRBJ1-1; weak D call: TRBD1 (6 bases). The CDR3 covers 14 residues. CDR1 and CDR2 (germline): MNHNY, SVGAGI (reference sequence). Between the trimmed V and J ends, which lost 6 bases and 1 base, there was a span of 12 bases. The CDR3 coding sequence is TGTGCCAGCAGCCTACAGGGTCGGAACACTGAAGCTTTCTTT. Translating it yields CASSLQGRNTEAFF.